This TCR beta chain originates from a study of Tregs in tolerant kidney transplant recipients. General study findings and limits: Biological reproducibility was not directly addressed, but technical replication error appeared minimal.

On this clone: The antigen remains unidentified.

Thawed PBMCs were FACS-sorted into unstimulated CD4+CD25+CD127- regulatory T cells, CD4+CD25- non-regulatory cells, CD4 and CD8 cells. The J segment lost 5 bases and the V segment lost 1 base, leaving 2 bases of the junction unmatched. This CDR3 spans 14 amino acids. The germline gives CDR1 SGHVS, CDR2 FNYEAQ. The protocol was immunoSEQ multiplex PCR, while the TCRdb copy is restricted to in-frame clones and leaves out a portion. In the table there are under 80,000 clones, 70% to 90% of which are singletons. This material consisted of Tregs from blood, taken before the transplant. The rearrangement joins TRBV7-6 to TRBJ1-5; 7 nucleotides agree with TRBD1. The origin of this receptor is a human donor who received a combined kidney and bone marrow transplant. CDR3 coding DNA: TGTGCCAGCAGCTTAGAGACAGGGTATCAGCCCCAGCATTTT. Protein: CASSLETGYQPQHF.